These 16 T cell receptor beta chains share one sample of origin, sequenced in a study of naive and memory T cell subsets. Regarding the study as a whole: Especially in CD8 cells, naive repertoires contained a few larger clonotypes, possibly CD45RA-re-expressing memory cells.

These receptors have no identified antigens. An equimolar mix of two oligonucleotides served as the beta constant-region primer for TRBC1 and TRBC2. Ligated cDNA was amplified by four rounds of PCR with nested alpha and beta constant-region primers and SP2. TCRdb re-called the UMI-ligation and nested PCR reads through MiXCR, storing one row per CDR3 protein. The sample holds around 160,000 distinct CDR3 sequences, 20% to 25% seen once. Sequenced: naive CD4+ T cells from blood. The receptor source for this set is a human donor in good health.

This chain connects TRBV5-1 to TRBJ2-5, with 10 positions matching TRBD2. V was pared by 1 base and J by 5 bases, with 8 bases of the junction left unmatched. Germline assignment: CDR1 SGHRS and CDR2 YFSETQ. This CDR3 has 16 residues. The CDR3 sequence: CASSLFSGRYWETQYF. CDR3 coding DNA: TGCGCCAGCAGCTTGTTTAGCGGGAGGTATTGGGAGACCCAGTACTTC.

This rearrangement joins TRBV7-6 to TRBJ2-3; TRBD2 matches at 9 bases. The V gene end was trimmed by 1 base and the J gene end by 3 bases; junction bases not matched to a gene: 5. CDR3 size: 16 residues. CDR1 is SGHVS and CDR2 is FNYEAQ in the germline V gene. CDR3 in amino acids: CASSLGASGKTDTQYF. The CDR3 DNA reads TGTGCCAGCAGCTTAGGTGCTAGCGGGAAAACAGATACGCAGTATTTT.

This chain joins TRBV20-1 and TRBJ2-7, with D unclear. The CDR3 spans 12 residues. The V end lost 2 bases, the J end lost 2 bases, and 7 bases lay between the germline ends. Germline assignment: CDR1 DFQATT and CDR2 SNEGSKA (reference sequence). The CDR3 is CSARRATYEQYF. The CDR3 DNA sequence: TGCAGTGCTAGAAGAGCGACCTACGAGCAGTACTTC.

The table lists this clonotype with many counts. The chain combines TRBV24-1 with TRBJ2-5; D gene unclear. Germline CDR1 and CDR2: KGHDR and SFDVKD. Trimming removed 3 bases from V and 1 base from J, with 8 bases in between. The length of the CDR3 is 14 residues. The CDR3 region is CATSDSDTQETQYF. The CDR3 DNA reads TGTGCCACCAGTGATAGCGACACCCAAGAGACCCAGTACTTC.

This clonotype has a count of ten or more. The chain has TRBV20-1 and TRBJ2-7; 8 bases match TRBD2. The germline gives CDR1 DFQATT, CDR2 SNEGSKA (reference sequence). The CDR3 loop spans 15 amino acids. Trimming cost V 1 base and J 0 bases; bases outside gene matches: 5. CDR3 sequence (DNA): TGCAGTGCTAGAGCCGGGGGGGGAAACTCCTACGAGCAGTACTTC. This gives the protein CSARAGGGNSYEQYF.

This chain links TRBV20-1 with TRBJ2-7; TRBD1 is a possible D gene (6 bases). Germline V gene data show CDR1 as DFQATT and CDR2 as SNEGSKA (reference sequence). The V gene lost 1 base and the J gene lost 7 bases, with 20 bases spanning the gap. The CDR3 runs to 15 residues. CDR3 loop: CSARVPLGQTGEQYF. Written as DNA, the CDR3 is TGCAGTGCTAGAGTTCCCTTGGGACAAACGGGTGAGCAGTACTTC.

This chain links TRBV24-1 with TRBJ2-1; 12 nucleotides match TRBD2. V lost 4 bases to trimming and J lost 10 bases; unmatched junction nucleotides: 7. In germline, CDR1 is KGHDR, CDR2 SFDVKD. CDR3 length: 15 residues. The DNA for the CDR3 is TGTGCCACCAGTGACCGGACTAGCGGGGACTCCGAGCAGTTCTTC. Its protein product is CATSDRTSGDSEQFF.

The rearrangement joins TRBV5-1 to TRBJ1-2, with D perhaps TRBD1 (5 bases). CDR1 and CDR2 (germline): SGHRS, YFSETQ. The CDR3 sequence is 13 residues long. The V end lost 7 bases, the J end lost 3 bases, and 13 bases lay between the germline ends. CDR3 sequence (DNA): TGCGCCAGCGGGACGGAAGTTGACTATGGCTACACCTTC. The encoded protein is CASGTEVDYGYTF.

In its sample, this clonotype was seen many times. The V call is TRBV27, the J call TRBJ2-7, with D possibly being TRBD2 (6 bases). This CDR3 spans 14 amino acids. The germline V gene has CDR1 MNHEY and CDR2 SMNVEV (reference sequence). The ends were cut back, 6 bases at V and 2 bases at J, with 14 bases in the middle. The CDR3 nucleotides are TGTGCCAGCAGGACGGGACGCGGGACCTACGAGCAGTACTTC. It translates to CASRTGRGTYEQYF.

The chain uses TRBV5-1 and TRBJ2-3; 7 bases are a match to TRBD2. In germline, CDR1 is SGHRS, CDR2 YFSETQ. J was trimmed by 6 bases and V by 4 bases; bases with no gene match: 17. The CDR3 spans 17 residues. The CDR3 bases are TGCGCCAGCAGCGGGTCCCTCGGCGGGAGAAAGGCGGATACGCAGTATTTT. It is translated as CASSGSLGGRKADTQYF.

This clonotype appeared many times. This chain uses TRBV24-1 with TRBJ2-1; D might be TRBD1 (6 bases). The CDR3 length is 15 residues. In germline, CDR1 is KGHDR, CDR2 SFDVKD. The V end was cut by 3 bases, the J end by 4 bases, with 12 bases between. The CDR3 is CATSDTRTAYNEQFF. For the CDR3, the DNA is TGTGCCACCAGTGATACCAGGACAGCGTACAATGAGCAGTTCTTC.

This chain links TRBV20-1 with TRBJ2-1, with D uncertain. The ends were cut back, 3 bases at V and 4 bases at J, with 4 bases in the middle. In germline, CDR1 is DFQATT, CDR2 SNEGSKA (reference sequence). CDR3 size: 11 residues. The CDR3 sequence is CSAREYNEQFF. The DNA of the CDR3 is TGCAGTGCTAGGGAATACAATGAGCAGTTCTTC.

CDR3 sequence: CATSDSGTSVYNEQFF. The CDR3 nucleotides are TGTGCCACCAGTGATTCCGGGACTAGCGTCTACAATGAGCAGTTCTTC. V usage is TRBV24-1 and J usage is TRBJ2-1; 10 positions agree with TRBD2. J gave up 3 bases and V 2 bases, and 3 bases lay outside the gene matches. This CDR3 contains 16 residues. CDR1 is KGHDR and CDR2 is SFDVKD in the germline V gene.

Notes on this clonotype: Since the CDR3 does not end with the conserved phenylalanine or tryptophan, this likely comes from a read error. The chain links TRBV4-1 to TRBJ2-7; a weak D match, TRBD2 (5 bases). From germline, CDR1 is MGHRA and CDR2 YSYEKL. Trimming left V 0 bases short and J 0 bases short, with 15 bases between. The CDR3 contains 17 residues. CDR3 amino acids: CASSQDSAGMSSYEQYL. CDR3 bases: TGCGCCAGCAGCCAAGATTCTGCGGGCATGAGCTCCTACGAGCAGTACCTC.

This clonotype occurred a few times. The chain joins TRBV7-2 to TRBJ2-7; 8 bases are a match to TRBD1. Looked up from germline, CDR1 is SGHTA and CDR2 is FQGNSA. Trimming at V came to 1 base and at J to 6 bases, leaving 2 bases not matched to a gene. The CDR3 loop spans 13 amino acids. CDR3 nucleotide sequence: TGTGCCAGCAGCTTAGACAGGGGGTCCGAGCAGTACTTC. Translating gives CASSLDRGSEQYF. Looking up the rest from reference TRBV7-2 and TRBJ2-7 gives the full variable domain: GAGVSQSPSNKVTEKGKDVELRCDPISGHTALYWYRQSLGQGLEFLIYFQGNSAPDKSGLPSDRFSAERTGGSVSTLTIQRTQQEDSAVYLCASSLDRGSEQYFGPGTRLTVT.

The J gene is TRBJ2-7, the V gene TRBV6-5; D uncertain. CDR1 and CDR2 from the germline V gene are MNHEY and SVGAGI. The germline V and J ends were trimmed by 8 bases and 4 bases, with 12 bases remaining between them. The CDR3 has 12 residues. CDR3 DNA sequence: TGTGCCAGCGGTCAACGGATTTACGAGCAGTACTTC. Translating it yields CASGQRIYEQYF.